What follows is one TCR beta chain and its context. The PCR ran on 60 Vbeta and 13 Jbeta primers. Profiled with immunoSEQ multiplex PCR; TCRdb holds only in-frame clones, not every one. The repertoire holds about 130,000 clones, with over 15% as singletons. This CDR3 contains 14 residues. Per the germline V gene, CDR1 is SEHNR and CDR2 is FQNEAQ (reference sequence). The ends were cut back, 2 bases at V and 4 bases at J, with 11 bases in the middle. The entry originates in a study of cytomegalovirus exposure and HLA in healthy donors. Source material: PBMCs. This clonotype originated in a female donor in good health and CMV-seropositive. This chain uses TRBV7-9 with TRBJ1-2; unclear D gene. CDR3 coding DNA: TGTGCCAGCAGCTTAAACTCAGGCGTCTATGGCTACACCTTC. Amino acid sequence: CASSLNSGVYGYTF.